These T cell receptor beta chains were read from a single sample in a study of cytomegalovirus exposure and HLA in healthy donors. Data came from immunoSEQ multiplex PCR; TCRdb stores just in-frame clones and leaves some out. Of about 110,000 clones in the sample, more than 60% were seen once. The specimen was PBMCs. All receptors derive from a man aged 25 to 45 in good health and CMV-seropositive. CDR3s include the opening cysteine and the closing phenylalanine or tryptophan. The D gene is left open where the match is weak. Some rows mark clone size as missing; the rest say once, few, many or name a class of expanded clone.

CDR3	DNA	V	size	D	J
CASSPRVVRTEAFF	TGTGCCAGCAGTCCCAGGGTGGTGAGGACTGAAGCTTTCTTT	TRBV6-1	NA	NA	TRBJ1-1
CASSQEGPVAFF	TGTGCCAGCAGCCAAGAGGGGCCCGTTGCTTTCTTT	TRBV4-1	NA	NA	TRBJ1-1
CASSLVAGGDEQYF	TGTGCCAGCAGCTTAGTGGCAGGGGGCGACGAGCAGTACTTC	TRBV7-9	NA	TRBD1	TRBJ2-7
CASSEMVRGGTDTQYF	TGTGCCAGCAGTGAGATGGTGCGGGGGGGCACAGATACGCAGTATTTT	TRBV2	NA	TRBD2	TRBJ2-3
CASSPTETGVYGYTF	TGTGCCAGCTCACCTACAGAAACAGGGGTCTATGGCTACACCTTC	TRBV18	few	TRBD1	TRBJ1-2
CASSATVAGGTYEQYF	TGCGCCAGCAGCGCGACCGTAGCGGGGGGCACCTACGAGCAGTACTTC	TRBV5-1	once	TRBD2	TRBJ2-7
CASSQSRGRETQYF	TGTGCCAGCAGTCAAAGCCGGGGTAGGGAGACCCAGTACTTC	TRBV6-6	few	NA	TRBJ2-5
CASSPDRGRVGYGYTF	TGTGCCAGCAGCCCCGACAGGGGGCGAGTCGGCTATGGCTACACCTTC	TRBV7-2	NA	TRBD1	TRBJ1-2
CASSLDRGDGYTF	TGTGCCAGCAGCTTAGACAGGGGCGATGGCTACACCTTC	TRBV5-4	NA	TRBD1	TRBJ1-2
CASSPSRSTGGLYNEQFF	TGTGCCAGCTCACCAAGTCGGAGTACGGGGGGGCTTTACAATGAGCAGTTCTTC	TRBV18	few	TRBD2	TRBJ2-1
CASSQVAYEQYF	TGTGCCAGCAGCCAAGTAGCCTACGAGCAGTACTTC	TRBV4-2	NA	NA	TRBJ2-7
CASSPSSYEQYF	TGTGCCAGCAGTCCGAGCTCCTACGAGCAGTACTTC	TRBV27	NA	NA	TRBJ2-7
CASSRDRGNHEQFF	TGTGCCAGCAGCCGGGACAGGGGAAATCATGAGCAGTTCTTC	TRBV6-5	once	TRBD1	TRBJ2-1
CAITRTSGSNEQFF	TGTGCCATCACCCGGACTAGCGGATCCAATGAGCAGTTCTTC	TRBV10-3	NA	TRBD2	TRBJ2-1
CAYRGENYGYTF	TGTGCCTACCGGGGGGAAAACTATGGCTACACCTTC	TRBV30	NA	NA	TRBJ1-2
CASSQDGTGGDFYEQYF	TGTGCCAGCAGCCAAGATGGGACGGGGGGGGATTTCTACGAGCAGTACTTC	TRBV4-2	NA	TRBD2	TRBJ2-7
CASSPGTGSSGELFF	TGTGCCAGCAGTCCCGGGACAGGGAGCTCCGGGGAGCTGTTTTTT	TRBV27	NA	TRBD1	TRBJ2-2
CASSDWLATGELFF	TGTGCCAGTAGTGACTGGTTAGCAACCGGGGAGCTGTTTTTT	TRBV19	few	NA	TRBJ2-2
CASSVVTGGNYGYTF	TGTGCCAGCAGCGTAGTGACAGGGGGCAACTATGGCTACACCTTC	TRBV9	NA	TRBD1	TRBJ1-2
CASNRRGAHTQYF	TGTGCCAGCAACCGACGGGGGGCCCATACGCAGTATTTT	TRBV25-1	NA	NA	TRBJ2-3
CASSSGLAGGTDTQYF	TGTGCCAGCAGTTCGGGACTAGCGGGGGGCACAGATACGCAGTATTTT	TRBV6-5	once	TRBD2	TRBJ2-3
CASTSHGQSNTEAFF	TGTGCCAGCACGTCTCACGGACAATCGAACACTGAAGCTTTCTTT	TRBV2	few	NA	TRBJ1-1
CASSYSRGNYGYTF	TGTGCCAGCAGTTACTCTAGGGGGAACTATGGCTACACCTTC	TRBV6-6	NA	NA	TRBJ1-2
CASSRDRGQPQHF	TGTGCCAGCAGTCGGGACAGGGGGCAGCCCCAGCATTTT	TRBV6-5	few	TRBD1	TRBJ1-5
CASSPQTGSYEQYF	TGTGCCAGCAGCCCCCAGACTGGATCCTACGAGCAGTACTTC	TRBV9	NA	NA	TRBJ2-7
CASAAYRESSYEQYF	TGTGCCAGCGCAGCCTACAGAGAGAGCTCCTACGAGCAGTACTTC	TRBV27	once	NA	TRBJ2-7
CASSPGSGGDEQFF	TGTGCCAGCTCACCAGGTAGCGGGGGTGATGAGCAGTTCTTC	TRBV18	NA	TRBD2	TRBJ2-1
CASSFGGNTEAFF	TGTGCCAGCAGCTTCGGCGGGAACACTGAAGCTTTCTTT	TRBV7-9	NA	NA	TRBJ1-1
CASSLDRSSGNTIYF	TGCGCCAGCAGCTTGGATAGATCTTCCGGAAACACCATATATTTT	TRBV5-1	NA	NA	TRBJ1-3
CAWRGQGVGRTEAFF	TGTGCCTGGAGAGGACAGGGGGTAGGGAGAACTGAAGCTTTCTTT	TRBV30	NA	TRBD1	TRBJ1-1
CASTEAGKGADTQYF	TGTGCCAGCACCGAAGCCGGGAAAGGCGCAGATACGCAGTATTTT	TRBV28	NA	NA	TRBJ2-3
CASSQDYLAGGGGETQYF	TGCGCCAGCAGCCAAGATTACCTAGCGGGGGGAGGGGGAGAGACCCAGTACTTC	TRBV4-1	NA	TRBD2	TRBJ2-5
CAWEPGQASPGELFF	TGTGCCTGGGAACCGGGACAGGCTAGTCCCGGGGAGCTGTTTTTT	TRBV30	few	TRBD1	TRBJ2-2
CASSRTTGSGNTIYF	TGTGCCAGCTCACGCACTACAGGGTCCGGAAACACCATATATTTT	TRBV18	few	NA	TRBJ1-3
CASSFGRGTGELFF	TGTGCCAGCAGCTTTGGACGGGGGACCGGGGAGCTGTTTTTT	TRBV7-2	medium-sized	NA	TRBJ2-2
CASSSSYEQYF	TGCGCCAGCAGCTCGTCCTACGAGCAGTACTTC	TRBV5-1	NA	NA	TRBJ2-7
CASRSGGGYTF	TGTGCCAGCAGATCGGGCGGGGGCTACACCTTC	TRBV25-1	NA	NA	TRBJ1-2
CASSLGGRETQYF	TGTGCCAGCAGCTTAGGAGGGAGGGAGACCCAGTACTTC	TRBV7-2	NA	NA	TRBJ2-5
CASSFLAGVNEQFF	TGTGCCAGCAGCTTTCTAGCGGGGGTAAACGAGCAGTTCTTC	TRBV11-2	NA	TRBD2	TRBJ2-1
CASSEWTSGTDEQFF	TGTGCCAGCAGTGAATGGACTAGCGGGACGGATGAGCAGTTCTTC	TRBV25-1	NA	TRBD2	TRBJ2-1
CASSQTDSGQGMETQYF	TGCGCCAGCAGCCAAACTGATAGCGGACAGGGAATGGAGACCCAGTACTTC	TRBV4-3	NA	TRBD1	TRBJ2-5
CASSDSYEQYF	TGTGCCAGCTCAGACAGCTACGAGCAGTACTTC	TRBV18	NA	NA	TRBJ2-7
CASSIGATEAFF	TGTGCCAGTAGTATCGGAGCCACTGAAGCTTTCTTT	TRBV19	NA	NA	TRBJ1-1
CASSEVLAGGSYNEQFF	TGTGCCAGCAGCGAAGTACTAGCGGGGGGCTCCTACAATGAGCAGTTCTTC	TRBV2	NA	TRBD2	TRBJ2-1
CASGLARLAGGRHEQFF	TGTGCTAGTGGTTTGGCCCGACTAGCGGGGGGTAGGCATGAGCAGTTCTTC	TRBV12-5	NA	TRBD2	TRBJ2-1
CASSLGRPGTGELFF	TGCGCCAGCAGCTTGGGTAGGCCGGGCACCGGGGAGCTGTTTTTT	TRBV5-1	NA	NA	TRBJ2-2
CASSYSRGVTGELFF	TGTGCCAGCAGTTACTCTCGCGGGGTCACCGGGGAGCTGTTTTTT	TRBV6-8	NA	NA	TRBJ2-2
CSGGRFGTTYEQYF	TGCAGCGGTGGGCGATTCGGCACCACCTACGAGCAGTACTTC	TRBV29-1	NA	NA	TRBJ2-7
CASSLVGKGEETQYF	TGTGCCAGCAGCTTAGTCGGCAAGGGGGAAGAGACCCAGTACTTC	TRBV11-3	NA	NA	TRBJ2-5
CASSFGQGNTEAFF	TGTGCCAGCAGCTTCGGACAGGGAAACACTGAAGCTTTCTTT	TRBV5-6	NA	TRBD1	TRBJ1-1
CASSRTSGYEQYF	TGTGCCAGCAGCCGGACTAGCGGGTACGAGCAGTACTTC	TRBV7-9	once	TRBD2	TRBJ2-7
CASSQTDREFAEAFF	TGTGCCAGCAGCCAAACTGACAGGGAGTTCGCTGAAGCTTTCTTT	TRBV4-2	NA	TRBD1	TRBJ1-1
CASSLGAGAPLLETQYF	TGTGCCAGCAGCTTGGGGGCGGGGGCCCCTCTACTGGAGACCCAGTACTTC	TRBV5-6	NA	NA	TRBJ2-5
CASGVRVAGGETSDTQYF	TGTGCCAGCGGCGTCAGGGTAGCGGGGGGAGAAACATCGGATACGCAGTATTTT	TRBV2	NA	TRBD2	TRBJ2-3
CAWSTGSDTQYF	TGTGCCTGGAGTACCGGTTCAGATACGCAGTATTTT	TRBV30	NA	NA	TRBJ2-3
CASSLGNSGDLAEQYF	TGCGCCAGCAGCCTAGGGAACAGCGGGGACCTCGCCGAGCAGTACTTC	TRBV5-1	few	TRBD2	TRBJ2-7
CASSAAGTSLETQYF	TGTGCCAGCAGCGCCGCCGGGACTAGCCTCGAGACCCAGTACTTC	TRBV9	NA	TRBD2	TRBJ2-5
CATSRDGEQGAGQYF	TGTGCCACCAGCAGAGATGGGGAACAGGGGGCTGGTCAGTACTTC	TRBV15	NA	TRBD1	TRBJ2-7